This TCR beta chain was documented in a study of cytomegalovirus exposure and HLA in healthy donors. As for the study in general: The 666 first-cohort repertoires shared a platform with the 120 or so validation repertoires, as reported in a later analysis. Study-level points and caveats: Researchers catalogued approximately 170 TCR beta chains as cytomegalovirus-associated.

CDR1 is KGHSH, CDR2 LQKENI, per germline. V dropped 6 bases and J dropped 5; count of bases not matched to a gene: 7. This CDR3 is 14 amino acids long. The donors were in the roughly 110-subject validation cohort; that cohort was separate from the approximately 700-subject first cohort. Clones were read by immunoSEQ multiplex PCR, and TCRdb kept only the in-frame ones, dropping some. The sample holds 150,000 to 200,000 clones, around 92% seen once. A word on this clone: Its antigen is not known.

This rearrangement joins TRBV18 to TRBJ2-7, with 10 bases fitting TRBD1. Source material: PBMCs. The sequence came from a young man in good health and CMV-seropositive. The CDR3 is CASSLNGQGDEQYF. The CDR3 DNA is TGTGCCAGCTCCCTCAACGGACAGGGGGACGAGCAGTACTTC.